This is a list of T cell receptor beta chains from one sample in a study of beta chain features in type 1 diabetes. Profiling relied on immunoSEQ multiplex PCR, and the TCRdb table lists in-frame clones only, not all of them. The sample records 970,000 or so clones, about a sixth being singletons. The source material was naive CD4+ T cells from blood. All receptors derive from a young woman in good health. Both conserved end residues are trimmed from each CDR3. A D gene is named only where the DNA matches it firmly.

SVVETSAT | TRBV29-1 | TRBD2 | TRBJ2-3
ASSDSGQGWSNEQF | TRBV25-1 | TRBD1 | TRBJ2-1
ASSTGGLARTGELF | TRBV7-2 | NA | TRBJ2-2
ASSLEVLGDTQY | TRBV7-2 | NA | TRBJ2-3
ASTIGTGNQPQH | TRBV5-5 | TRBD1 | TRBJ1-5
SVEGNEGARGNTIY | TRBV29-1 | TRBD1 | TRBJ1-3
ASSYSGTGLNYGYT | TRBV6-5 | TRBD1 | TRBJ1-2
ASSERHREPSGNTIY | TRBV6-1 | NA | TRBJ1-3
ASSLASSTDTQY | TRBV28 | NA | TRBJ2-3
ASSSDRDRPVYELF | TRBV7-9 | TRBD1 | TRBJ2-2
ASSLGEYEQY | TRBV5-6 | NA | TRBJ2-7
ASSLARYTEAF | TRBV7-2 | NA | TRBJ1-1
ASSPRQGSTDTQY | TRBV7-3 | TRBD1 | TRBJ2-3
AISGDPKETQY | TRBV10-3 | NA | TRBJ2-5
ASSLRGSGANVLT | TRBV28 | NA | TRBJ2-6
ASNQAETQY | TRBV7-2 | NA | TRBJ2-5
ASSQVVGIGANVLT | TRBV14 | NA | TRBJ2-6
ATSRAGQEGDTQY | TRBV15 | TRBD1 | TRBJ2-3
SVGEVGRGSYNEQF | TRBV29-1 | NA | TRBJ2-1
ASSSGQGSSGANVLT | TRBV11-3 | TRBD1 | TRBJ2-6
ASSYRGIQY | TRBV6-6 | NA | TRBJ2-4
ASSNGVGKGQGNEQF | TRBV21-1 | NA | TRBJ2-1
SAAYVAPSTDTQY | TRBV29-1 | NA | TRBJ2-3
ASSVAQGAYGYT | TRBV9 | TRBD1 | TRBJ1-2
ASSQEPGQGIYGYT | TRBV4-3 | TRBD1 | TRBJ1-2
ATSAANSYNEQF | TRBV7-2 | NA | TRBJ2-1
ASSRARGKGDYGYT | TRBV28 | NA | TRBJ1-2
ASSQDPRGGEQF | TRBV4-3 | NA | TRBJ2-1
ASSSRLAGGNEQF | TRBV4-2 | TRBD2 | TRBJ2-1
ASSLSPGNTQY | TRBV11-2 | NA | TRBJ2-3
AISGGEAGEQF | TRBV10-3 | NA | TRBJ2-1
ASSLVTGEGYEQY | TRBV7-2 | NA | TRBJ2-7
ASSRASSYNEQF | TRBV10-1 | NA | TRBJ2-1
ASSPPAGIEQF | TRBV18 | NA | TRBJ2-1
ASRDRGSSPLH | TRBV25-1 | TRBD1 | TRBJ1-6
ASSFGQGLGEQY | TRBV7-9 | NA | TRBJ2-7
ASSLSVPQGYTGELF | TRBV7-2 | NA | TRBJ2-2
ASSLVAGVSNEQF | TRBV5-1 | TRBD2 | TRBJ2-1
ASSQAKDTEAF | TRBV4-3 | NA | TRBJ1-1
ASSLGALGYT | TRBV5-1 | NA | TRBJ1-2
ASSIGAGTYNEQF | TRBV19 | NA | TRBJ2-1
SVPRRGLNCGGPVIEQY | TRBV29-1 | NA | TRBJ2-7
ASSPGRDTEAF | TRBV18 | NA | TRBJ1-1
ATSRDPGGSYEQY | TRBV15 | NA | TRBJ2-7
ASSRGQGNYNEQF | TRBV27 | TRBD1 | TRBJ2-1
ASSDRGGPDTQY | TRBV19 | TRBD2 | TRBJ2-3
ASSPSPGGNTEAF | TRBV5-1 | NA | TRBJ1-1
ASSLTENYGYT | TRBV7-8 | NA | TRBJ1-2
ASSVMSAGGTGELF | TRBV9 | NA | TRBJ2-2
ASSSPRTSYNEQF | TRBV6-6 | NA | TRBJ2-1
ASSVGPRQRNEKLF | TRBV9 | NA | TRBJ1-4
ASSQGDEQY | TRBV14 | NA | TRBJ2-7
ASSLNSGSHGGSETQY | TRBV13 | TRBD2 | TRBJ2-5